The entry that follows covers one T cell receptor (beta chain) sequence. Its target is unknown. The sample comes from a study of cytomegalovirus exposure and HLA in healthy donors. The CDR3 totals 16 residues. Trimming stripped 0 bases from V and 7 bases from J, with 16 bases between. Amplification used 60 Vbeta primers and 13 Jbeta primers. The protocol was immunoSEQ multiplex PCR, while the TCRdb copy is restricted to in-frame clones and leaves out a portion. This sample has about 120,000 clones, with about 84% found just once. Findings and limits, study-wide: Overall, roughly 170 TCR beta chains were annotated as cytomegalovirus-associated.

This receptor was identified in a man aged 18 to 29 in good health and CMV-seropositive. Sequenced: PBMCs. This chain links TRBV5-3 with TRBJ1-4; D is possibly TRBD1 (5 bases). TRBV5-3 is treated as an ORF (open reading frame) with a function not yet certain. In DNA form, the CDR3 reads TGTGCCAGAAGCTTGGATCTACCGACCGGGGGTGAAAAACTGTTTTTT. It is translated as CARSLDLPTGGEKLFF.